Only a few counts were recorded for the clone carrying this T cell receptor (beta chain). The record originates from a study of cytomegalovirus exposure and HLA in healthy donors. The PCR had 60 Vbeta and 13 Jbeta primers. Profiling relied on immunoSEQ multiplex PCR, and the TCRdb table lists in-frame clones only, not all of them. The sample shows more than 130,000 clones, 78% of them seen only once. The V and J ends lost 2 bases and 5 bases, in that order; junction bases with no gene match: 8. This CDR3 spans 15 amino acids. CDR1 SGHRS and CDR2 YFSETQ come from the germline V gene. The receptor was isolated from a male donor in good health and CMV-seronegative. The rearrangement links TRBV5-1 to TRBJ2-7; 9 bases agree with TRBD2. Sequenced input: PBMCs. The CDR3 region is CASSLGSGSVHEQYF. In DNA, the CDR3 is TGCGCCAGCAGCTTAGGTAGCGGGAGTGTCCACGAGCAGTACTTC.